The 21 T cell receptor beta chains in this list originate from one sample, sequenced in a study of regulatory T cells in long-lasting Graves disease (TCRdb year 2021). Library preparation was by multiplex PCR. The sample was run on an Illumina HiSeq 4000. iRepertoire HTBI primers and Arm-PCR amplification of CDR3 regions were used to construct TCR beta libraries. Clones were called with MiXCR by TCRdb after fastp trimmed the public reads at Q25, and only in-frame beta chains were retained. Entries are consolidated by CDR3 protein sequence, retaining the most common genes and DNA. This sample comprises around 500,000 distinct CDR3 sequences, approximately 12% of them detected only once. The top ten hold over 7% of the sample. What the time point label conveys for this sample: newly diagnosed GD, antithyroid drugs for less than 3 months. RNA was extracted from PBMCs in TRIzol for both TCR sequencing and RNA sequencing.

These same data were also listed under a study on T cells in Graves' hyperthyroidism and ophthalmopathy.

The source was peripheral blood mononuclear cells (PBMCs), collected at new diagnosis, from a patient treated with antithyroid drugs. These TCRs come from a woman in her twenties or thirties with Graves disease. Donor details come from another sample of the same person, matched by shared clones.

This clonotype was found a few times. The CDR3: CASSWRERGGYEQFF. In nucleotides, the CDR3 is TGCGCCAGCAGCTGGCGGGAGCGGGGAGGCTATGAGCAGTTCTTC. V gene TRBV5-1 combines with J gene TRBJ2-1; 7 nucleotides agree with TRBD2. Looked up from germline, CDR1 is SGHRS and CDR2 is YFSETQ. The V gene end was trimmed by 3 bases and the J gene end by 8 bases; junction bases not matched to a gene: 11. This CDR3 contains 15 residues.

Notes on this clonotype: This clone may be a read error of a much larger clone one base away. The genes are TRBV18 and TRBJ1-2; D unclear. Trimming pared 3 bases from V and 4 bases from J, leaving 15 bases between. CDR3 length: 15 residues. Germline lookup yields CDR1 KGHSH and CDR2 LQKENI. In DNA, the CDR3 is TGTGCCAGCTCACCTACGCCACAGAGTTCCTATGGCTACACCTTC. Protein product: CASSPTPQSSYGYTF.

This clonotype has more than one count but fewer than ten. The gene calls are TRBV4-1 and TRBJ2-2; D not resolved. The CDR3 has 21 residues. Germline CDR1 is MGHRA and CDR2 is YSYEKL. V shed 4 bases and J shed 2 bases, with 29 bases lying between them. The CDR3 loop is CASSLWQIITIPRTNTGELFF. DNA of the CDR3: TGCGCCAGCAGCCTATGGCAGATCATAACGATACCCCGAACAAACACCGGGGAGCTGTTTTTT.

Notes on this clonotype: A far larger clone is one base from this, pointing to a likely read error. The V call is TRBV2, the J call TRBJ2-4; D unresolved. The germline V gene has CDR1 SNHLY and CDR2 FYNNEI. V was shortened by 5 bases and J by 13 bases, with 12 bases between the two germline ends. This CDR3 comprises 11 residues. CDR3 nucleotide sequence: TGTGCCAGCAGTCCGTTGGTGTCGCAGTACTTC. This gives the protein CASSPLVSQYF.

This clonotype turned up a few times. V is TRBV2 and J is TRBJ1-2; D is unresolved. Germline V lookup: CDR1 SNHLY, CDR2 FYNNEI. The germline V and J ends were trimmed by 3 bases and 4 bases, with 6 bases remaining between them. The CDR3 extends over 12 amino acids. In nucleotides, the CDR3 is TGTGCCAGCAGTGAGGAGTTCTATGGCTACACCTTC. Translation: CASSEEFYGYTF.

This clonotype was recorded at least ten times. This chain's CDR3 is CASDLLLTDTQYF. CDR3 nucleotide sequence: TGTGCCAGCGACTTGCTTCTCACAGATACGCAGTATTTT. The V gene is TRBV2, the J gene TRBJ2-3; no clear D. The V end was cut by 8 bases, the J end by 2 bases, with 11 bases between. Germline CDR1 reads SNHLY; CDR2 reads FYNNEI. The length of the CDR3 is 13 residues.

There are a few counts of this clonotype. The CDR3 reads CASSLSGGAISTSTGELFF. As DNA, the CDR3 is TGCGCCAGCAGTCTTTCCGGGGGGGCGATCTCGACGAGCACCGGGGAGCTGTTTTTT. This chain links TRBV5-1 with TRBJ2-2, with 8 positions matching TRBD2. J gave up 4 bases and V 5 bases, and 19 bases lay outside the gene matches. CDR1 and CDR2 from the germline V gene are SGHRS and YFSETQ. CDR3 size: 19 residues. Full variable domain (missing parts from reference TRBV5-1 and TRBJ2-2): KAGVTQTPRYLIKTRGQQVTLSCSPISGHRSVSWYQQTPGQGLQFLFEYFSETQRNKGNFPGRFSGRQFSNSRSEMNVSTLELGDSALYLCASSLSGGAISTSTGELFFGEGSRLTVL.

This clonotype has at least ten counts. V usage is TRBV19 and J usage is TRBJ1-1; a possible D gene is TRBD1 (6 bases). This CDR3 has 16 amino acids. Germline CDR1 and CDR2: LNHDA and SQIVND (reference sequence). V was shortened by 3 bases and J by 4 bases, with 18 bases between the two germline ends. CDR3 DNA sequence: TGTGCCAGTAGTATGACAGGTAGTTCTTTCGGCACTGAAGCTTTCTTT. It yields the protein CASSMTGSSFGTEAFF.

V is TRBV27 and J is TRBJ2-7; TRBD1 agrees at 8 bases. Germline assignment: CDR1 MNHEY and CDR2 SMNVEV (reference sequence). CDR3 size: 14 residues. J gave up 5 bases and V 2 bases, and 5 bases lay outside the gene matches. The DNA for the CDR3 is TGTGCCAGCAGTTTAGTTTGGACAGGGAACGAGCAGTACTTC. It encodes CASSLVWTGNEQYF.

This clonotype has a count of ten or more. This rearrangement joins TRBV3-1 to TRBJ1-1, with D uncertain. The CDR3 covers 14 residues. V lost 5 bases and J lost 0, with 10 bases in between. Germline V CDR1 and CDR2: LGHDT, YNNKEL (reference sequence). The CDR3 nucleotides read TGTGCCAGCAGCACCGGACTCCTGAACACTGAAGCTTTCTTT. Encoded protein: CASSTGLLNTEAFF. The variable domain in full, completed from reference TRBV3-1 and TRBJ1-1, reads DTAVSQTPKYLVTQMGNDKSIKCEQNLGHDTMYWYKQDSKKFLKIMFSYNNKELIINETVPNRFSPKSPDKAHLNLHINSLELGDSAVYFCASSTGLLNTEAFFGQGTRLTVV.

This clonotype was counted ten times or more. The chain uses TRBV2 and TRBJ1-1; 9 positions agree with TRBD1. The CDR3 runs 11 residues. Unmatched junction bases numbered 4, after V lost 6 bases and J lost 11 bases. From germline, CDR1 is SNHLY and CDR2 FYNNEI. The CDR3 DNA sequence: TGTGCCAGCAGGACAGGGGGTTGGGCTTTCTTT. It translates to CASRTGGWAFF.

This sequence joins TRBV5-1 and TRBJ1-2; D not certain. In germline, CDR1 is SGHRS, CDR2 YFSETQ. Trimming stripped 5 bases from V and 5 bases from J, with 16 bases between. This CDR3 is built from 14 residues. CDR3 DNA sequence: TGCGCCAGCAGTGGGAGCGGCCCTTTTTATGGCTACACCTTC. Its protein is CASSGSGPFYGYTF.

Ten or more counts support this clonotype. This sequence joins TRBV10-3 and TRBJ2-7; D gene ambiguous. The CDR3 runs to 15 residues. Trimming stripped 2 bases from V and 2 bases from J, with 13 bases between. The germline V gene has CDR1 ENHRY and CDR2 SYGVKD. Here the CDR3 reads CAISEPRRRAYEQYF. The CDR3 region has the DNA TGTGCCATCAGTGAGCCAAGACGGAGAGCCTACGAGCAGTACTTC.

This clonotype has only a few counts. V and J are TRBV20-1 and TRBJ1-5; TRBD1 might be the D (5 bases). This CDR3 comprises 16 residues. CDR1 DFQATT and CDR2 SNEGSKA come from the germline V gene (reference sequence). Deletions cut 6 bases from V and 1 base from J, with 19 bases between. In DNA, the CDR3 is TGCAGTGCAAGGGACGGGAAGGGTTGGAGCAATCAGCCCCAGCATTTT. Translation gives CSARDGKGWSNQPQHF.

The table lists this clonotype with many counts. The chain is built from TRBV20-1 and TRBJ1-1, with TRBD1 as a possible D gene (6 bases). Germline lookup yields CDR1 DFQATT and CDR2 SNEGSKA (reference sequence). With 4 bases removed from V and 3 bases from J, the gap between germline ends came to 12 bases. The CDR3 has 13 amino acids. In nucleotides, the CDR3 is TGCAGTGCTATCCTACAGGGCGACACTGAAGCTTTCTTT. This codes for CSAILQGDTEAFF.

In this sample, this clonotype turned up many times. The chain employs TRBV19 and TRBJ2-2; a weak D match, TRBD1 (5 bases). This CDR3 comprises 16 residues. V was cut by 5 bases and J by 1 base, with 14 bases left in between. Germline V CDR1 and CDR2: LNHDA, SQIVND (reference sequence). The CDR3 sequence: CASSSRQGGNTGELFF. CDR3 bases: TGTGCCAGTAGTTCCCGCCAGGGTGGGAACACCGGGGAGCTGTTTTTT.

This clonotype was counted a few times. One junction end does not reproduce the germline sequence, and a read error may be involved. This sequence joins TRBV6-5 and TRBJ2-1; 11 bases line up with TRBD2. The CDR3 length is 20 residues. CDR1 MNHEY and CDR2 SVGAGI come from the germline V gene. In nucleotides, the CDR3 is TGTGCCGGCAGTTCGGCAGGACTAGCGGGTTCGCTTAGCTCCTACAATGAGCAGTTCTTC. Its translation: CAGSSAGLAGSLSSYNEQFF.

This clonotype was found a few times. V and J are TRBV4-3 and TRBJ2-7; TRBD1 is a possible D gene (5 bases). Germline CDR1 LGHNA, CDR2 YSLEER. V lost 0 bases and J 0 bases, leaving 9 bases between the germline ends. This CDR3 has 15 amino acids. The CDR3 protein is CASSQDQGSSYEQYF. For the CDR3, the DNA is TGCGCCAGCAGCCAAGATCAGGGTAGCTCCTACGAGCAGTACTTC.

In this sample, this clonotype turned up many times. The chain has TRBV20-1 and TRBJ2-7; TRBD1 agrees at 9 bases. Germline lookup yields CDR1 DFQATT and CDR2 SNEGSKA (reference sequence). CDR3 length equals 14 residues. Losses at the gene ends were 6 bases for V and 1 base for J; bases not matched to a gene: 7. CDR3 sequence reads: CSAVRDRVSYEQYF. Written as DNA, the CDR3 is TGCAGTGCGGTCCGGGACAGGGTATCCTACGAGCAGTACTTC.

This clonotype occurred many times. J is TRBJ2-3 and V is TRBV7-3; TRBD1 matches 7 bases. The ends lost 3 bases at V and 6 bases at J; junction bases unmatched: 9. CDR1 SGHTA and CDR2 FQGTGA come from the germline V gene. CDR3 length: 15 residues. The CDR3 is CASSFGQGDGDTQYF. CDR3 bases: TGTGCCAGCAGCTTTGGCCAGGGGGATGGTGATACGCAGTATTTT.

There are many counts of this clonotype. CDR3 sequence reads: CASRRADRGEKLFF. The CDR3 coding sequence is TGTGCCAGTAGACGCGCGGACAGGGGTGAAAAACTGTTTTTT. V gene TRBV19 combines with J gene TRBJ1-4; the match to TRBD1 covers 9 bases. V was pared by 6 bases and J by 7 bases, with 6 bases of the junction left unmatched. Germline V gene sequence: CDR1 LNHDA, CDR2 SQIVND (reference sequence). The CDR3 consists of 14 residues. Full variable domain (remainder filled in from reference TRBV19 and TRBJ1-4): DGGITQSPKYLFRKEGQNVTLSCEQNLNHDAMYWYRQDPGQGLRLIYYSQIVNDFQKGDIAEGYSVSREKKESFPLTVTSAQKNPTAFYLCASRRADRGEKLFFGSGTQLSVL.